The clone carrying this TCR beta chain was recorded at least ten times. Compared with germline, one end of the junction differs, possibly owing to a read error. The time point: persistent/refractory GD, antithyroid drugs over 5 years with positive TRAb. With RNA extracted from PBMCs as input, the TCR library was made. It was American Thyroid Association guidelines that determined Graves' disease diagnosis. The record originates from a study of regulatory T cells in long-lasting Graves disease. CDR3 regions were amplified by Arm-PCR using iRepertoire HTBI primers to build TCR beta libraries. TCRdb called the multiplex PCR reads again in MiXCR, with one record for every CDR3 protein. The sample yields fewer than 400,000 distinct CDR3 sequences, more than 20% seen once. This TCR was sampled from a female donor with Graves disease. Sequencing used peripheral blood mononuclear cells (PBMCs), obtained when the disease was refractory, from a patient treated with antithyroid drugs.

The CDR3 is CASSTYRDNSSYKQYF. Here the CDR3 DNA reads TGTGCCAGCAGTACCTACCGGGACAACAGCTCCTACAAGCAGTACTTC. The chain employs TRBV28 and TRBJ2-7; a weak D match, TRBD1 (6 bases). This CDR3 has 16 amino acids. The germline V gene encodes CDR1 MDHEN and CDR2 SYDVKM.